This T cell receptor (beta chain) was recovered during a study of identifying expanded T cells in peripheral blood. Findings and limits, study-wide: Roughly 1.2 clones differed between technical replicates, versus about 17 and 20 over time. Variance in clone template counts between approximately 2-week samples significantly increased with total template count across all healthy donors.

Healthy donors had no documented immune events, such as infections, while sampled. Some clones are missing from TCRdb's copy, which holds only in-frame ones; the method was immunoSEQ multiplex PCR. The sample carries roughly 84,000 clones, 70% to 90% recorded once. Concerning this clone itself: The antigen is unknown.

From germline, CDR1 is ENHRY and CDR2 SYGVKD. The V end lost 2 bases, the J end lost 5 bases, and 13 bases lay between the germline ends. CDR3 length: 16 residues. The specimen was blood. The rearrangement joins TRBV10-3 to TRBJ1-6, with D possibly matching TRBD1 (6 bases). The receptor was derived from a person aged 18-70 years in good health. In DNA form, the CDR3 reads TGTGCCATCAGTGAGACAGGGAAAACCCATAATTCACCCCTCCACTTT. This translates into CAISETGKTHNSPLHF.